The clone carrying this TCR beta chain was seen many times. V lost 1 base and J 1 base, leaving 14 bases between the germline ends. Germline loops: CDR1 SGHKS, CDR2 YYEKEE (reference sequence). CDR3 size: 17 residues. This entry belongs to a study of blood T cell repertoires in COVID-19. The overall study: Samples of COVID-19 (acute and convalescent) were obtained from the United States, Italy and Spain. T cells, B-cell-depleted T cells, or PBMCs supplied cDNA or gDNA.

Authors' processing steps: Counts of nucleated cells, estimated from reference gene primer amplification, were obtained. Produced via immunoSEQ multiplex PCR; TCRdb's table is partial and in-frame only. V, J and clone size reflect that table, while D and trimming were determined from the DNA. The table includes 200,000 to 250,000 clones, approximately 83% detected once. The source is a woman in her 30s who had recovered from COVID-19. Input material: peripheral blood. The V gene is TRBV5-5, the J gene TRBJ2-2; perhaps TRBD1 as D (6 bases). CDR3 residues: CASSLRQGLRNTGELFF. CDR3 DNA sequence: TGTGCCAGCAGCTTGAGGCAGGGGCTCCGGAACACCGGGGAGCTGTTTTTT.